These 11 T cell receptor beta chains originate from one sample sequenced in a study of vaccination and CD4 T cells after COVID-19. Their antigens remain unidentified. Cultured CD4+ T-cell DNA underwent Oncomine TCR Beta short-read sequencing. TCRdb re-analysed the PCR reads in MiXCR, keeping a single row per CDR3 protein. Here the sample spans 9,500 to 15,000 distinct CDR3 sequences, 45% to 55% being singletons. The treatment here: approximately 10-day PBMC culture with coronavirus spike peptide pools or control peptides (ViraFEST assay). Sequencing was carried out using CD4+ T cells from blood, cultured in vitro. All receptors come from a human donor who had recovered from COVID-19.

The rearrangement links TRBV6-5 to TRBJ2-3, with TRBD2 matching over 7 bases. The CDR3 consists of 14 residues. Per germline, CDR1 MNHEY and CDR2 SVGAGI. Trimming removed 4 bases from V and 4 bases from J; junction bases left unmatched: 5. CDR3 protein: CASSSPGRADTQYF. In DNA, the CDR3 is TGTGCCAGCAGTTCTCCGGGGAGGGCAGATACGCAGTATTTT.

The J gene is TRBJ1-6, the V gene TRBV6-1; no reliable D call. The V gene's germline CDR1 is MNHNS and CDR2 SASEGT. V lost 8 bases and J lost 9, with 23 bases in between. This CDR3 has 16 residues. The CDR3, as DNA: TGTGCCAGCTCTCCTAGCCCTCGGGGAAGAGGTTCACCCCTCCACTTT. It is translated as CASSPSPRGRGSPLHF.

V and J are TRBV7-2 and TRBJ2-2; 9 bases agree with TRBD1. The CDR3 totals 14 residues. J lost 7 bases, V lost 5 bases, and 5 bases had no gene match. Germline CDR1 reads SGHTA; CDR2 reads FQGNSA. CDR3 bases: TGTGCCAGCAGCCCTGGACAGGGGAACGGGGAGCTGTTTTTT. Translation: CASSPGQGNGELFF.

The V gene is TRBV11-3, the J gene TRBJ1-1; D not resolved. CDR1 is SGHNT, CDR2 YENEEA, per germline. This CDR3 is 14 amino acids long. V lost 4 bases and J lost 0, with 9 bases in between. CDR3 sequence reads: CASSSWTVNTEAFF. The DNA of the CDR3 is TGTGCCAGCAGCTCCTGGACGGTGAACACTGAAGCTTTCTTT.

The chain is built from TRBV11-1 and TRBJ1-2; D gene uncertain. This CDR3 has 12 amino acids. Germline V lookup: CDR1 SGHAT, CDR2 FQDESV (reference sequence). Trimming left V 3 bases short and J 6 bases short, with 8 bases between. The CDR3 region has the DNA TGTGCCAGCAGCTTTGGTGGGGATGGCTACACCTTC. The encoded protein is CASSFGGDGYTF. Complete variable domain (other parts from reference TRBV11-1 and TRBJ1-2): EAEVAQSPRYKITEKSQAVAFWCDPISGHATLYWYRQILGQGPELLVQFQDESVVDDSQLPKDRFSAERLKGVDSTLKIQPAELGDSAMYLCASSFGGDGYTFGSGTRLTVV.

This chain uses TRBV7-9 with TRBJ2-3, with D tentatively TRBD2 (6 bases). The CDR3 is 16 residues long. From germline, CDR1 is SEHNR and CDR2 FQNEAQ (reference sequence). V shed 5 bases and J shed 1 base, with 16 bases lying between them. The CDR3 DNA is TGTGCCAGCAGCCCCCCGGGGACTGGTGGCACAGATACGCAGTATTTT. This translates into CASSPPGTGGTDTQYF.

This clonotype was observed a few times. The chain recombines TRBV19 with TRBJ1-2; D call uncertain. The CDR3 consists of 13 residues. V was trimmed by 4 bases and J by 4 bases, leaving 10 bases between them. CDR1 and CDR2 (germline): LNHDA, SQIVND (reference sequence). This CDR3 is CASSTRPVYGYTF. Written as DNA, the CDR3 is TGTGCCAGTAGTACCCGCCCGGTCTATGGCTACACCTTC.

J is TRBJ2-7 and V is TRBV4-3; the D call may be TRBD1 or TRBD2 (7 bases each). The CDR3 is 20 residues long. Trimming left V 3 bases short and J 5 bases short, with 32 bases between. Looked up from germline, CDR1 is LGHNA and CDR2 is YSLEER. The DNA for the CDR3 is TGCGCCAGCAGCCAGACCCGACAGGGAGTGTGGGGGGGCACAACCCACGAGCAGTACTTC. Residues: CASSQTRQGVWGGTTHEQYF.

This clonotype is a singleton in its sample. The chain links TRBV12-2 to TRBJ1-4. TRBV12-2 is described as a pseudogene. The CDR3 totals 16 residues. CDR3 amino acids: CASRVEEKSTNEKLFF. DNA for the CDR3: TGTGCAAGTCGCGTAGAGGAGAAGTCAACTAATGAAAAACTGTTTTTT.

This clonotype was counted only a few times. This chain uses TRBV12-3 or TRBV12-4 with TRBJ2-7; 8 nucleotides match TRBD1. The CDR3 contains 16 residues. The V segment lost 4 bases and the J segment 1 base; nucleotides outside the gene matches: 9. The CDR3 bases are TGTGCCAGCAGTTCAACCGACAGGGGAGGATCCTACGAGCAGTACTTC. Translation gives CASSSTDRGGSYEQYF.

This clonotype was observed a handful of times. The rearrangement links TRBV2 to TRBJ2-7; D is unresolved. This CDR3 region has 10 residues. CDR1 and CDR2 from the germline V gene are SNHLY and FYNNEI. V was trimmed by 6 bases and J by 3 bases, leaving 3 bases between them. The CDR3 bases are TGTGCCAGCAGGAACTACGAGCAGTACTTC. This sequence encodes CASRNYEQYF. The whole variable domain, filled in from reference TRBV2 and TRBJ2-7, reads EPEVTQTPSHQVTQMGQEVILRCVPISNHLYFYWYRQILGQKVEFLVSFYNNEISEKSEIFDDQFSVERPDGSNFTLKIRSTKLEDSAMYFCASRNYEQYFGPGTRLTVT.